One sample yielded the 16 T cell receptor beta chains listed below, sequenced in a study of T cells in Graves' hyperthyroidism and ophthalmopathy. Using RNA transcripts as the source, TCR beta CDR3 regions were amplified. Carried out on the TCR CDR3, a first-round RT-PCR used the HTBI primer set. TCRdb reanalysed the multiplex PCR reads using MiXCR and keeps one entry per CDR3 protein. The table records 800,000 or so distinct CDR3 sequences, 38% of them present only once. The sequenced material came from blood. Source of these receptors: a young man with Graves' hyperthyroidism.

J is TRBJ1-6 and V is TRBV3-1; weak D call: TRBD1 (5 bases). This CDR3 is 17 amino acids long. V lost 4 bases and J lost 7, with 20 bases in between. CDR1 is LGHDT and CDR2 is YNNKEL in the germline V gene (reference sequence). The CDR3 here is CASSPRGGAYSNSPLHF. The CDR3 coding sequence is TGTGCCAGCAGCCCCCGGGGGGGAGCCTACTCCAATTCACCCCTCCACTTT.

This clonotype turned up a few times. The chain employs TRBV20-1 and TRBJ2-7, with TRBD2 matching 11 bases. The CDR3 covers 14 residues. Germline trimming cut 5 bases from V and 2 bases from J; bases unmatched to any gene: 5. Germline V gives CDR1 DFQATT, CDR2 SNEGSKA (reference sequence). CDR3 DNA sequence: TGCAGTGCTTACCTGACTAGCGGGGCCTACGAGCAGTACTTC. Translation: CSAYLTSGAYEQYF.

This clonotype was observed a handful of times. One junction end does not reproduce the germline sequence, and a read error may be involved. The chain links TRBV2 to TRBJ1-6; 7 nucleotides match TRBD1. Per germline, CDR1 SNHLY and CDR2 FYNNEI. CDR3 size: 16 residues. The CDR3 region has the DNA TGCGCCAGCAGCCAAGGAATGACAGGGTCGGTCTCCCCCCTCCACTTT. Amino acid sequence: CASSQGMTGSVSPLHF.

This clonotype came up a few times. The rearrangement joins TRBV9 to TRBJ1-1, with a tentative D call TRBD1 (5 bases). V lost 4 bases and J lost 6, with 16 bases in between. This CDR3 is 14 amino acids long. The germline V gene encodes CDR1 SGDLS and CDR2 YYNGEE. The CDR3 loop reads CASSQDRRGSEAFF. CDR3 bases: TGTGCCAGCAGCCAAGATCGTCGGGGGTCTGAAGCTTTCTTT.

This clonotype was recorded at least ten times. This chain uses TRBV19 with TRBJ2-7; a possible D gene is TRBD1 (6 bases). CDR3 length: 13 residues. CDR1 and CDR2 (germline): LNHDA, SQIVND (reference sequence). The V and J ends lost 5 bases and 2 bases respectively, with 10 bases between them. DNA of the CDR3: TGTGCCAGTAGTGCTGGGACAACCTACGAGCAGTACTTC. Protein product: CASSAGTTYEQYF.

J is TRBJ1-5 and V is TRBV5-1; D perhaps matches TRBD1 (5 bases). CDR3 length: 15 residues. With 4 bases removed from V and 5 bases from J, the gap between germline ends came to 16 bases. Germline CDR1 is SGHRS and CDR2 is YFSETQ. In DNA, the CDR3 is TGCGCCAGCAGCCCAGGACATGTGTCAGATCAGCCCCAGCATTTT. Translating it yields CASSPGHVSDQPQHF.

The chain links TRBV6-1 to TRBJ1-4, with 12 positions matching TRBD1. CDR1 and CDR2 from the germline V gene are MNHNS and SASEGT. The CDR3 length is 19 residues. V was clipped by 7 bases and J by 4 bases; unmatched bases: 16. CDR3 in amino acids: CASTQDQRGQGAVNEKLFF. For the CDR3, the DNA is TGTGCCAGCACCCAAGATCAGCGGGGACAGGGGGCGGTTAATGAAAAACTGTTTTTT.

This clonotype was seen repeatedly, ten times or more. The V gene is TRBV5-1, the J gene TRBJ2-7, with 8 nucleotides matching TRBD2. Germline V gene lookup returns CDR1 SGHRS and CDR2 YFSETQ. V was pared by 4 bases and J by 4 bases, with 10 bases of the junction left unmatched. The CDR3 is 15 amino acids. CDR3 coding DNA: TGCGCCAGCAGCCGTACGATAGCGGGATATTACGAGCAGTACTTC. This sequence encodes CASSRTIAGYYEQYF.

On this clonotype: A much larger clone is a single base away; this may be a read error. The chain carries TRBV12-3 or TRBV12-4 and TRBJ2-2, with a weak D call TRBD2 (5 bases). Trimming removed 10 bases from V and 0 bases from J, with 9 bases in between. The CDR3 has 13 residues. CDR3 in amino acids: CATRGANTGELFF. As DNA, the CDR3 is TGTGCCACCCGGGGTGCGAACACCGGGGAGCTGTTTTTT.

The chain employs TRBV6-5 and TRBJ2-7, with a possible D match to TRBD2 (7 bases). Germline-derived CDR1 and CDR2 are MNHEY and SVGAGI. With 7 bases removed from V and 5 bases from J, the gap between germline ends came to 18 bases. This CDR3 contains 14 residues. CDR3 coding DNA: TGTGCCAGCACCTCGGGGAGGGGGAGGGACGAGCAGTACTTC. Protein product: CASTSGRGRDEQYF.

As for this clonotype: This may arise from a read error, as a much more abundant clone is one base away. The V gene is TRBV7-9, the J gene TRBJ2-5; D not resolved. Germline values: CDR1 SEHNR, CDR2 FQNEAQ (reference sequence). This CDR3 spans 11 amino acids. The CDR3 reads CVSRQGETQYF. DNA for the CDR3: TGTGTCAGCAGACAAGGCGAGACCCAGTACTTC.

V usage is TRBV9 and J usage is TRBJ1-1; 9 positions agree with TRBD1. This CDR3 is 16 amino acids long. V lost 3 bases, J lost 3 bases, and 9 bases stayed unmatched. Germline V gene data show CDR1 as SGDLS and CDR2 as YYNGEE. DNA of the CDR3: TGTGCCAGCAGCGCCCGGAGGGACAGGGCGGACACTGAAGCTTTCTTT. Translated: CASSARRDRADTEAFF.

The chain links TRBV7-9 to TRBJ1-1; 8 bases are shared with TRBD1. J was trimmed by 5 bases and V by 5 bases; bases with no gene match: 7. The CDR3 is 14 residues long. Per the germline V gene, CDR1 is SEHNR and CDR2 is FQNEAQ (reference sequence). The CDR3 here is CASSHMTGETEAFF. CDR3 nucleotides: TGTGCCAGCAGCCATATGACAGGGGAGACTGAAGCTTTCTTT.

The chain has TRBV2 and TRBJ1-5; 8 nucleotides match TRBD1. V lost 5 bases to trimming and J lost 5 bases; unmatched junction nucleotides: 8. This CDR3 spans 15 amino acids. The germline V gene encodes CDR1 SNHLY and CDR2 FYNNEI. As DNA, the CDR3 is TGTGCCAGCAGTTACGGGTCAGGGGGCGATCAGCCCCAGCATTTT. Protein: CASSYGSGGDQPQHF. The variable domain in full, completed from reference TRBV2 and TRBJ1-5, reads EPEVTQTPSHQVTQMGQEVILRCVPISNHLYFYWYRQILGQKVEFLVSFYNNEISEKSEIFDDQFSVERPDGSNFTLKIRSTKLEDSAMYFCASSYGSGGDQPQHFGDGTRLSIL.

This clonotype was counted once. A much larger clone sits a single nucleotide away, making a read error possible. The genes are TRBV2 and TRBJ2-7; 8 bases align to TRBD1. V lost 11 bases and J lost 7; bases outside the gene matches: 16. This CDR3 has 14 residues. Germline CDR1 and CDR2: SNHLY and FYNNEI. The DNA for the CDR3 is TGTGCCTCCCAACCCGCGGGCAGGGGGCAAGAGCAGTACTTC. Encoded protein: CASQPAGRGQEQYF.

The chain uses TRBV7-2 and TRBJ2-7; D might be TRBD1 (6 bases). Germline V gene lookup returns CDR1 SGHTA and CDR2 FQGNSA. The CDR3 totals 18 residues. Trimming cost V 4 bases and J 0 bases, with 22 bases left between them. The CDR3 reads CASSYTSLGQGSSYEQYF. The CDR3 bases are TGTGCCAGCAGCTACACCTCCCTGGGGCAGGGGAGCTCCTACGAGCAGTACTTC.